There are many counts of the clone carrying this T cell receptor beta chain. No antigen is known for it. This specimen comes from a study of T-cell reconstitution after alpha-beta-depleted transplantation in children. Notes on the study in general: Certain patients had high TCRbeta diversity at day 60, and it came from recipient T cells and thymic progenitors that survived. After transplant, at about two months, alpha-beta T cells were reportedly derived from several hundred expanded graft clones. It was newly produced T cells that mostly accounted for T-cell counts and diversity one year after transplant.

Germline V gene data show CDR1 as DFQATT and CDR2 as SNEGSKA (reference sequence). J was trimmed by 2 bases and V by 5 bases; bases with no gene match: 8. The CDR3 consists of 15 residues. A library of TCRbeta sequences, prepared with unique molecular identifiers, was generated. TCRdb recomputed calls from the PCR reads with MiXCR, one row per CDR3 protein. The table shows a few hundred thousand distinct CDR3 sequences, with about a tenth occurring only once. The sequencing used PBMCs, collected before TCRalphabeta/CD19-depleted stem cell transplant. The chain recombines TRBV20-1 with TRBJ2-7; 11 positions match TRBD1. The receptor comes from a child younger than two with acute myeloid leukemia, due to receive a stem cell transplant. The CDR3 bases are TGCAGTGCTTATCCCGGGACAGGGGGGACCTACGAGCAGTACTTC. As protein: CSAYPGTGGTYEQYF.